A selection of T cell receptor beta chains follows, all from one sample in a study of cytomegalovirus exposure and HLA in healthy donors. The data were produced by immunoSEQ multiplex PCR, yet TCRdb's version contains in-frame clones alone and is incomplete. The table has some 170,000 clones, 76% seen once. The sample taken for sequencing was PBMCs. The receptors were sampled from a man aged 55 to 70 in good health and CMV-seronegative. Each CDR3 is given with its conserved first and last residue. Each record gives: J gene, V gene, CDR3 protein.

TRBJ2-7 | TRBV7-2 | CASSLTGLVYEQYF
TRBJ1-4 | TRBV28 | CASSLWGGTNEKLFF
TRBJ2-3 | TRBV4-1 | CASSQGLDFPQYF
TRBJ2-5 | TRBV6-9 | CASSSRTSGRRKTQYF
TRBJ1-1 | TRBV5-1 | CASSLVPGDGGTEAFF
TRBJ2-2 | TRBV2 | CASRPGTSGVGELFF
TRBJ1-5 | TRBV5-1 | CASSLSGQGGQPQHF
TRBJ2-3 | TRBV7-6 | CASSLYWTSTDTQYF
TRBJ1-2 | TRBV28 | CASSSQGLNYGYTF
TRBJ2-3 | TRBV11-3 | CASSVSGTQPDTQYF
TRBJ2-1 | TRBV27 | CASSFGPDYEQFF
TRBJ2-7 | TRBV7-9 | CASSLSGSSYEQYF
NA | TRBV28 | CASSLFGVGYEQYF
TRBJ1-3 | TRBV7-2 | CASSFSRDSGNTIYF
TRBJ1-2 | TRBV10-3 | CAIRGTAFYGYTF
NA | TRBV28 | CASSPTGLTTYEQYF
TRBJ2-7 | TRBV23-1 | CASSQAMDRVDYEQYF
TRBJ2-3 | TRBV5-1 | CASSRGTSGSFTDTQYF
TRBJ2-3 | TRBV30 | CAWTKGLADTDTQYF
TRBJ1-2 | TRBV28 | CASSQDPGGYGGYGYTF
TRBJ2-3 | TRBV10-3 | CAIVGDGTDTQYF
TRBJ2-7 | TRBV5-1 | CASSLAGSYEQYF